Below, 10 T cell receptor beta chains from the same sample are listed, as sequenced in a study of cytomegalovirus exposure and HLA in healthy donors. The PCR was carried out with 60 Vbeta primers and 13 Jbeta primers. Libraries were prepared by immunoSEQ multiplex PCR; TCRdb keeps only in-frame clonotypes and omits some of them. Of under 200,000 clones detected, less than 85% appear once; the ten largest clones hold 4.5% to 6%. The specimen sequenced was PBMCs. Every receptor here comes from a man in his forties in good health and CMV-seronegative.

The CDR3 DNA follows: TGCGCCAGCAGCAGCGGGACAGGGGAGGAAGAGACCCAGTACTTC. It encodes CASSSGTGEEETQYF. J is TRBJ2-5 and V is TRBV5-1, with 10 bases fitting TRBD1. Germline CDR1 and CDR2: SGHRS and YFSETQ. V shed 4 bases, J shed 3 bases, and the junction held 6 bases outside the gene matches. This CDR3 is 15 amino acids long.

The rearrangement uses TRBV5-1 and TRBJ2-7; a weak D match, TRBD1 (5 bases). Trimming left V 4 bases short and J 4 bases short, with 9 bases between. Germline assignment: CDR1 SGHRS and CDR2 YFSETQ. The CDR3 spans 12 residues. In DNA, the CDR3 is TGCGCCAGCAGCGACAGTCTATACGAGCAGTACTTC. It encodes CASSDSLYEQYF.

The rearrangement uses TRBV5-1 and TRBJ2-7; no clear D gene. CDR1 is SGHRS and CDR2 is YFSETQ in the germline V gene. Trimming removed 0 bases at V and 3 bases at J, with 7 bases between. The CDR3 totals 13 residues. The DNA for the CDR3 is TGCGCCAGCAGCTTGGACAGTGACTACGAGCAGTACTTC. Translating it yields CASSLDSDYEQYF.

The rearrangement joins TRBV13 to TRBJ1-1; 8 bases match TRBD1. Germline CDR1 PRHDT, CDR2 FYEKMQ (reference sequence). There are 14 residues in the CDR3. J was trimmed by 5 bases and V by 2 bases; bases with no gene match: 4. CDR3 nucleotide sequence: TGTGCCAGCAGCTTACAGGGGGCCGGTACTGAAGCTTTCTTT. Protein product: CASSLQGAGTEAFF. Full variable domain (outside the CDR3, taken from reference TRBV13 and TRBJ1-1): AAGVIQSPRHLIKEKRETATLKCYPIPRHDTVYWYQQGPGQDPQFLISFYEKMQSDKGSIPDRFSAQQFSDYHSELNMSSLELGDSALYFCASSLQGAGTEAFFGQGTRLTVV.

The V gene is TRBV4-3, the J gene TRBJ2-2; D perhaps matches TRBD2 (7 bases). Trimming pared 0 bases from V and 4 bases from J, leaving 15 bases between. The CDR3 length is 17 residues. CDR1 and CDR2 from the germline V gene are LGHNA and YSLEER. The CDR3 spells CASSQEDGGGVTGELFF. CDR3 nucleotides: TGCGCCAGCAGCCAAGAGGACGGCGGGGGCGTCACCGGGGAGCTGTTTTTT.

Concerning this clone itself: In the same sample, other DNA sequences code for this CDR3. This chain links TRBV6-1 with TRBJ1-4; TRBD1 is a possible D gene (6 bases). The CDR3 totals 15 residues. Germline V gives CDR1 MNHNS, CDR2 SASEGT. DNA for the CDR3: TGTGCAACAGGGCAGGGGTCGGTCGGGAATGAAAAACTGTTTTTT. Protein product: CATGQGSVGNEKLFF.

This chain joins TRBV7-2 and TRBJ1-1; 9 bases match TRBD1. Germline values: CDR1 SGHTA, CDR2 FQGNSA. V shed 5 bases and J 11 bases; nucleotides not matched to a gene: 6. The CDR3 is made up of 12 amino acids. In DNA, the CDR3 is TGTGCCAGCAGCCACTACAGGGGGCGTGCTTTCTTT. Translated: CASSHYRGRAFF.

The J gene is TRBJ2-1, the V gene TRBV14; 9 nucleotides line up with TRBD2. This CDR3 is 16 amino acids long. Trimming at V came to 4 bases and at J to 8 bases, leaving 12 bases not matched to a gene. Germline CDR1 is SGHDN and CDR2 is FVKESK. This CDR3 is CASSLLAGGLGHEQFF. The DNA for the CDR3 is TGTGCCAGCAGCCTACTAGCGGGCGGGCTAGGCCATGAGCAGTTCTTC.

The sample holds one count of this clone. The chain carries TRBV2 and TRBJ2-1, with 11 bases identical to TRBD2. Germline V lookup: CDR1 SNHLY, CDR2 FYNNEI. Trimming removed 6 bases from V and 7 bases from J; junction bases left unmatched: 8. The CDR3 spans 15 residues. The CDR3 sequence is CASRLSGGAWNEQFF. In DNA form, the CDR3 reads TGTGCCAGCAGGCTTAGCGGGGGGGCTTGGAATGAGCAGTTCTTC.

The chain links TRBV18 to TRBJ2-3, with 11 nucleotides matching TRBD1. The CDR3 sequence is 14 residues long. CDR1 is KGHSH, CDR2 LQKENI, per germline. With 2 bases clipped from V and 9 bases from J, the junction kept 4 bases outside the gene matches. The CDR3 bases are TGTGCCAGCTCACCAGGACAGGGGGCATGGACGCAGTATTTT. Translating gives CASSPGQGAWTQYF.